This TCR beta chain came from a study of cytomegalovirus exposure and HLA in healthy donors. Remarks on this clone: Its specificity is unknown. At one of its ends the junction is not consistent with the germline gene, which may arise from a read error.

PCR was performed using 60 Vbeta and 13 Jbeta primers. The table came from immunoSEQ multiplex PCR; TCRdb's copy has only in-frame clones and leaves some out. Counted here are about 220,000 clones, 82% occurring once; the ten biggest clones make up more than 5%. This CDR3 is built from 15 residues. CDR1 is SEHNR and CDR2 is FQNEAQ in the germline V gene (reference sequence). Study observations and caveats: When analyzed later, the rates of TCR association showed variation by HLA locus, with DRB1 the most and HLA-C the fewest. Earlier analysis looked at TCR beta V segments, and most were productive about 90% or about 30% of the time. TCR beta V- and J-gene trimming was later associated with a missense DCLRE1C variant.

The chain joins TRBV7-9 to TRBJ1-4, with 7 bases aligning to TRBD1. Sample: PBMCs. The clonotype originates from a woman aged 40-49 years in good health and CMV-seropositive. The CDR3 sequence is CSSSLAGTALEKLFF. CDR3 sequence (DNA): TGTTCCAGCAGCTTGGCGGGGACAGCGTTAGAAAAACTGTTTTTT.